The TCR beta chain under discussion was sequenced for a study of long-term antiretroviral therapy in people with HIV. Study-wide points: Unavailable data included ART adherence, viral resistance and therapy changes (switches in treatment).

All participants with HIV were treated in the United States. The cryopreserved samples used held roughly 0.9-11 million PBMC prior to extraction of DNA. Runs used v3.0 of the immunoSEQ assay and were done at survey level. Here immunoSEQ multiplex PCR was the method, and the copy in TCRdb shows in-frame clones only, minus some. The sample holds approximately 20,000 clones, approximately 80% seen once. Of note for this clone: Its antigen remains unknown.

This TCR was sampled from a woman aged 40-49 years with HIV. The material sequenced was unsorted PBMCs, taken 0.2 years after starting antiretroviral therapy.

The CDR3 DNA sequence: TGTGCCATCAGGCAGACTAGCGGGAGCTTAGAGACCCAGTACTTC. Amino acid sequence: CAIRQTSGSLETQYF. The chain joins TRBV10-3 to TRBJ2-5, with TRBD2 matching over 12 bases. The CDR3 has 15 amino acids. From germline, CDR1 is ENHRY and CDR2 SYGVKD. The V segment lost 6 bases and the J segment 4 bases; nucleotides outside the gene matches: 6.